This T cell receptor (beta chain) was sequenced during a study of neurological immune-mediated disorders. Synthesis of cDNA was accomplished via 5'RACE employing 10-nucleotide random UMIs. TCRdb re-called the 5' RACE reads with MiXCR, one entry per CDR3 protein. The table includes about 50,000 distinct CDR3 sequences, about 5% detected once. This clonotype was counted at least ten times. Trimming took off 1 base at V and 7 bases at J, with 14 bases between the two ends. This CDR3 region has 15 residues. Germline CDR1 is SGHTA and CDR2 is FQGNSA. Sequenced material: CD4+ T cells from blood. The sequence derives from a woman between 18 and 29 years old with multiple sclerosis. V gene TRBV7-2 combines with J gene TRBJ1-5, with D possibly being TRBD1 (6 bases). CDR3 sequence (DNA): TGTGCCAGCAGCTTAGGGGCGCAGGGGAGACAGCCCCAGCATTTT. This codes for CASSLGAQGRQPQHF.